This T cell receptor (beta chain) was captured in a study of control samples from healthy donors and cancer patients. Trimming pared 0 bases from V and 0 bases from J, leaving 8 bases between. Germline CDR1 ENHRY, CDR2 SYGVKD. This CDR3 comprises 15 residues. The data were produced by immunoSEQ multiplex PCR, yet TCRdb's version contains in-frame clones alone and is incomplete. This table holds 130,000 or so clones, about 87% found once. Sample: blood. The TCR comes from a young man in good health. The V gene is TRBV10-3, the J gene TRBJ1-1; D unclear. CDR3 protein: CAISESRAVNTEAFF. The CDR3 bases are TGTGCCATCAGTGAGTCGAGGGCAGTGAACACTGAAGCTTTCTTT.